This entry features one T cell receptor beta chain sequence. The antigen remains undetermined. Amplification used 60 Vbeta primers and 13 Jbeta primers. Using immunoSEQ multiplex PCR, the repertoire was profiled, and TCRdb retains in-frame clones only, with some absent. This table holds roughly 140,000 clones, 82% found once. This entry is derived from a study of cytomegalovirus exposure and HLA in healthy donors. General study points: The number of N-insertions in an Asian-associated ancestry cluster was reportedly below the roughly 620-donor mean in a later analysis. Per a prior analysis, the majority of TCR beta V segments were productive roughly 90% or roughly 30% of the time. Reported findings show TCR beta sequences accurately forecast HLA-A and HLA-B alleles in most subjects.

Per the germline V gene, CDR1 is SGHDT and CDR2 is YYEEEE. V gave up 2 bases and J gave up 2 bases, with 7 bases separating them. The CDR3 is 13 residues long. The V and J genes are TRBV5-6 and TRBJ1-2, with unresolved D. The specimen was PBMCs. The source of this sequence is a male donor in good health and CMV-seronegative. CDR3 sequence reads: CASSLQLNYGYTF. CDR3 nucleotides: TGTGCCAGCAGCTTACAGCTAAACTATGGCTACACCTTC.